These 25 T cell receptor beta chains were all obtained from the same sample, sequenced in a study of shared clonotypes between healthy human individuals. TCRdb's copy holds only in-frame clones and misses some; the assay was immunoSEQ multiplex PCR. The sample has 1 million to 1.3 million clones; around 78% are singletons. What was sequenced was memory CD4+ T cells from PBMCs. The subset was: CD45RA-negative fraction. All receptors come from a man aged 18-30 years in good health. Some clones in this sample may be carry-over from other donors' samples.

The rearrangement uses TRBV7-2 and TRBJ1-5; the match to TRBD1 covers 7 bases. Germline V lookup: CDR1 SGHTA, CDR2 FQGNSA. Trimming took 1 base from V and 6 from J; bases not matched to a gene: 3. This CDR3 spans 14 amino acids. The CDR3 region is CASSLVTGPQPQHF. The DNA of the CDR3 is TGTGCCAGCAGCTTAGTGACAGGGCCTCAGCCCCAGCATTTT.

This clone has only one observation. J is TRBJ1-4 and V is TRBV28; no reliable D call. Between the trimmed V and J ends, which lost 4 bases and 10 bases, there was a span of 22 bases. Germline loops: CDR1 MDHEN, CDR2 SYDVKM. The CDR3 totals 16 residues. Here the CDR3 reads CASSSPGGTIPLKLFF. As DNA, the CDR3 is TGTGCCAGCAGTTCCCCAGGCGGTACGATCCCTCTAAAACTGTTTTTT.

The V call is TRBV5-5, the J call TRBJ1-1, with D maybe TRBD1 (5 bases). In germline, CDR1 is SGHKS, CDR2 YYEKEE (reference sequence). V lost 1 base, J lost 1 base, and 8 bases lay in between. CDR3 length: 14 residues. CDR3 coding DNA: TGTGCCAGCAGCTTGAGAACAGGGAACACTGAAGCTTTCTTT. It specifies CASSLRTGNTEAFF. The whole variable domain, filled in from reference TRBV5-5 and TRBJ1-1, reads DAGVTQSPTHLIKTRGQQVTLRCSPISGHKSVSWYQQVLGQGPQFIFQYYEKEERGRGNFPDRFSARQFPNYSSELNVNALLLGDSALYLCASSLRTGNTEAFFGQGTRLTVV.

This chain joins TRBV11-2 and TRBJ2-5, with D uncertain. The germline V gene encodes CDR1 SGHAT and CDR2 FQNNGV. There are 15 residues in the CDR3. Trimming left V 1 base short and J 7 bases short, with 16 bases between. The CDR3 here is CASSLVPLGLATQYF. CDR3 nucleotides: TGTGCCAGCAGCTTAGTTCCTCTCGGGCTCGCGACCCAGTACTTC. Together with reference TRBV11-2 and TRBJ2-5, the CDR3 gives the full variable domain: EAGVAQSPRYKIIEKRQSVAFWCNPISGHATLYWYQQILGQGPKLLIQFQNNGVVDDSQLPKDRFSAERLKGVDSTLKIQPAKLEDSAVYLCASSLVPLGLATQYFGPGTRLLVL.

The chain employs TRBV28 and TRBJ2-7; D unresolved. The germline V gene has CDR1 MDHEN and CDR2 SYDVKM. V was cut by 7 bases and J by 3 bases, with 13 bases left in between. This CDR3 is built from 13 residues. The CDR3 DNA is TGTGCCAGCACTGGCAGCCACCACTACGAGCAGTACTTC. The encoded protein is CASTGSHHYEQYF.

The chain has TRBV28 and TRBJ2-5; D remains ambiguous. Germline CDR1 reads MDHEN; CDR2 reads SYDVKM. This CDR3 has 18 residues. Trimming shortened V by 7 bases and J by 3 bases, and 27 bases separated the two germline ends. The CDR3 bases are TGTGCCAGCACAGTTGATTCCGGCAGGCGTTCCGGAAAAGAGACCCAGTACTTC. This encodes CASTVDSGRRSGKETQYF.

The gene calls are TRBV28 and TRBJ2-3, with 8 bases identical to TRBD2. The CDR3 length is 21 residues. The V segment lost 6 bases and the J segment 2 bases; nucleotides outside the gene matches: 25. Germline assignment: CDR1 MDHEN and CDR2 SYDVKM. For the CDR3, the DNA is TGTGCCAGCAGGCCCTCCTCGCCGGGTCGACTAGCGTACCGACTCACAGATACGCAGTATTTT. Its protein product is CASRPSSPGRLAYRLTDTQYF. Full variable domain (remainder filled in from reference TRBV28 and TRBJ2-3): DVKVTQSSRYLVKRTGEKVFLECVQDMDHENMFWYRQDPGLGLRLIYFSYDVKMKEKGDIPEGYSVSREKKERFSLILESASTNQTSMYLCASRPSSPGRLAYRLTDTQYFGPGTRLTVL.

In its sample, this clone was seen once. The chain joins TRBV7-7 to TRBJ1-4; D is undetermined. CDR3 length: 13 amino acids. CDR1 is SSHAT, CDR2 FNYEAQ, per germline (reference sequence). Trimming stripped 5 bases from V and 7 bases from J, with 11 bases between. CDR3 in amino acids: CASSRGRGEKLFF. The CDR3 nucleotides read TGTGCCAGCAGCCGGGGAAGAGGTGAAAAACTGTTTTTT.

CDR3 sequence reads: CASSPFSGTRPYEQYF. DNA for the CDR3: TGTGCCAGCTCACCCTTTAGCGGGACCCGCCCCTACGAGCAGTACTTC. The V call is TRBV18, the J call TRBJ2-7; TRBD2 matches 8 bases. V gave up 3 bases and J gave up 2 bases; unmatched junction bases: 9. Germline V gene data show CDR1 as KGHSH and CDR2 as LQKENI. The CDR3 contains 16 residues.

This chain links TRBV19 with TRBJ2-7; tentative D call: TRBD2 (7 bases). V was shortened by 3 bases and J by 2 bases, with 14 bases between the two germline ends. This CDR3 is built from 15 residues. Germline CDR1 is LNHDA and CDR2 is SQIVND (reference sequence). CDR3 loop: CASSMGRRGPYEQYF. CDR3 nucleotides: TGTGCCAGTAGTATGGGCAGGCGGGGGCCCTACGAGCAGTACTTC.

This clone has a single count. The CDR3 sequence: CASTQEGSSGSYNEQFF. DNA of the CDR3: TGTGCCAGCACCCAAGAGGGGTCCAGCGGGAGCTACAATGAGCAGTTCTTC. V gene TRBV7-9 combines with J gene TRBJ2-1, with TRBD2 identical over 8 bases. The germline CDR1 and CDR2 sequences are SEHNR and FQNEAQ (reference sequence). Trimming took 7 bases from V and 3 from J; bases not matched to a gene: 14. The CDR3 loop spans 17 amino acids.

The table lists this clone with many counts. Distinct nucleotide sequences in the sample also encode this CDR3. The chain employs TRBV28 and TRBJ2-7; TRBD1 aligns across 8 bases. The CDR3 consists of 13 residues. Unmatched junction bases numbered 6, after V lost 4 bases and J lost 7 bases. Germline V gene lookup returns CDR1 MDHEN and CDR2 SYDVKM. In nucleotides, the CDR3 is TGTGCCAGCAGTTGGACAGGGAAGGGGGAGCAGTACTTC. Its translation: CASSWTGKGEQYF.

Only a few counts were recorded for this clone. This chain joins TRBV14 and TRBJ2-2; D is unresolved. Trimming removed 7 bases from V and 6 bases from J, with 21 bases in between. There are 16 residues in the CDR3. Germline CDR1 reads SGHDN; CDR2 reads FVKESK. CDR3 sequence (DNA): TGTGCCAGCACCCCCAAGATCCCCCAAACCCCCGGGGAGCTGTTTTTT. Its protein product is CASTPKIPQTPGELFF.

For the CDR3, the DNA is TGCGCCAGCAGCCAAGCAACGGGACAGGGAGGGGAGACCCAGTACTTC. It encodes CASSQATGQGGETQYF. The chain carries TRBV4-1 and TRBJ2-5; 9 bases match TRBD1. V lost 1 base to trimming and J lost 5 bases; unmatched junction nucleotides: 8. From germline, CDR1 is MGHRA and CDR2 YSYEKL. CDR3 length: 16 amino acids.

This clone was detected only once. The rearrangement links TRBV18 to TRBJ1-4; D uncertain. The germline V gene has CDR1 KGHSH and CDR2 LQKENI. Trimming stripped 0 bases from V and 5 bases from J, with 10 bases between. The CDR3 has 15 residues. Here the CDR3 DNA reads TGTGCCAGCTCACCACCGGGAGGGCGAAATGAAAAACTGTTTTTT. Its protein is CASSPPGGRNEKLFF.

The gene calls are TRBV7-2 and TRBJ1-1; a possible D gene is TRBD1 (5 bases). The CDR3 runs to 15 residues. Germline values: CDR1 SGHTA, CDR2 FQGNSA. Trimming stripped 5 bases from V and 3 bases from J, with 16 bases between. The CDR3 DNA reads TGTGCCAGCAGCCCCACGTTGGGGGGATACACTGAAGCTTTCTTT. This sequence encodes CASSPTLGGYTEAFF.

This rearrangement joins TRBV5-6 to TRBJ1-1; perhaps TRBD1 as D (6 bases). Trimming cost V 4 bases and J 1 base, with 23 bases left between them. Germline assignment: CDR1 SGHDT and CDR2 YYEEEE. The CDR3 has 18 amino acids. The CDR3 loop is CASSPRRTRTDRNTEAFF. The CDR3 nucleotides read TGTGCCAGCAGCCCTCGGCGAACTAGGACAGACAGGAACACTGAAGCTTTCTTT.

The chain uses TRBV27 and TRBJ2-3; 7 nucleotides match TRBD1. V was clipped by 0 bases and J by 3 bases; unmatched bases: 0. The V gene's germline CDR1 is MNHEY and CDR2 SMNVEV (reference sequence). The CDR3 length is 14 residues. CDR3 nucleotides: TGTGCCAGCAGTTTATCCAGGGGGACAGATACGCAGTATTTT. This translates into CASSLSRGTDTQYF.

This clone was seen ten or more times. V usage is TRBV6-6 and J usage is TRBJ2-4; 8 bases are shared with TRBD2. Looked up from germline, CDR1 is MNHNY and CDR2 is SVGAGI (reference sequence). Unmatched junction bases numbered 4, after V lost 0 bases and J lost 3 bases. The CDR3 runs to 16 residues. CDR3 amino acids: CASSYSGLGVKNIQYF. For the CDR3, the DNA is TGTGCCAGCAGTTACTCGGGACTAGGAGTCAAAAACATTCAGTACTTC.

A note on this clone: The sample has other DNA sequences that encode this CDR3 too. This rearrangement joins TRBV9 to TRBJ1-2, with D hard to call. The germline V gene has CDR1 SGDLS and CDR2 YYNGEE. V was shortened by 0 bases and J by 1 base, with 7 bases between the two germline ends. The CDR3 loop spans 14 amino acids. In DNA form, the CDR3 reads TGTGCCAGCAGCGTAGTAGGCAGTAACTATGGCTACACCTTC. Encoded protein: CASSVVGSNYGYTF.

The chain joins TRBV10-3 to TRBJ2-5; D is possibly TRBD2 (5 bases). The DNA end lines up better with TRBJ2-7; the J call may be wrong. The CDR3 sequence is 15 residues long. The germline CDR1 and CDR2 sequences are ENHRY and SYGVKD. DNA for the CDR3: TGTGCCATCAGTGAGCAGCGGACGCCTCCCTACGAGCAGTACTTC. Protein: CAISEQRTPPYEQYF.

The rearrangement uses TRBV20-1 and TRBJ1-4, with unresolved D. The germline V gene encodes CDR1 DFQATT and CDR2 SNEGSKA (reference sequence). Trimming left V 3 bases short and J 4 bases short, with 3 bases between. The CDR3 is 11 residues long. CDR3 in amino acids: CSASNNEKLFF. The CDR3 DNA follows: TGCAGTGCTAGTAATAATGAAAAACTGTTTTTT.

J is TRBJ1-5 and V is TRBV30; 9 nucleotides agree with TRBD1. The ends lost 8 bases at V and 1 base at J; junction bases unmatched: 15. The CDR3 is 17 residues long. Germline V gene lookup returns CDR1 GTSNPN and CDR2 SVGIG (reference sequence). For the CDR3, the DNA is TGTGCCAGGAATAAACAGGGGGCGCAATACAGCAATCAGCCCCAGCATTTT. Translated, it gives CARNKQGAQYSNQPQHF.

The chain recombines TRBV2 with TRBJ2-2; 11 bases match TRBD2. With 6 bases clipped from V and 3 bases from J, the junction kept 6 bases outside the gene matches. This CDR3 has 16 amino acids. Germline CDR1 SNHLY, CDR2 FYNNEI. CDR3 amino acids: CASRGSGRADTGELFF. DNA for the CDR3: TGTGCCAGCAGGGGTAGCGGGAGGGCCGACACCGGGGAGCTGTTTTTT. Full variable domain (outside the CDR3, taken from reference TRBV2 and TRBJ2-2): EPEVTQTPSHQVTQMGQEVILRCVPISNHLYFYWYRQILGQKVEFLVSFYNNEISEKSEIFDDQFSVERPDGSNFTLKIRSTKLEDSAMYFCASRGSGRADTGELFFGEGSRLTVL.

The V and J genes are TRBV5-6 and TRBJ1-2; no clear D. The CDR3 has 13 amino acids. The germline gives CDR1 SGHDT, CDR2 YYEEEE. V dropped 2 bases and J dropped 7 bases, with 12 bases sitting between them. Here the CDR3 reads CASSFISAGGYTF. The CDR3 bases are TGTGCCAGCAGCTTCATTTCAGCGGGTGGCTACACCTTC.